The present entry profiles one T cell receptor (beta chain) with its context. Its target is unknown. The sample is drawn from a study of T-cell memory formation after mild COVID-19. Study information: TCR clustering was largely donor specific. Findings and limits, study-wide: Among CD4+ contracting clones, most were CM and EM, and CD8+ ones EMRA. Researchers found some responding clones in pre-infection memory, a sign that cross-reactive memory joined.

A 5'RACE reaction primed in the constant segment made cDNA libraries of TCR alpha and TCR beta, and these carried sample barcodes and UMIs. TCRdb analysed the 5' RACE reads with MiXCR anew, one entry per CDR3 protein. The sample records under 250,000 distinct CDR3 sequences, approximately 9% being singletons. Trimming cost V 6 bases and J 8 bases; bases outside gene matches: 5. The length of the CDR3 is 13 residues. This TCR came from a man younger than 30 who had mild COVID-19 (a few samples of this study predate the infection). Cell type and time point are not known. V usage is TRBV12-3 or TRBV12-4 and J usage is TRBJ2-1, with 9 bases aligning to TRBD1. The sample was PBMCs or a T cell subset sorted from them (not recorded which). The chain's CDR3 is CASSGTGFDEQFF. The CDR3 DNA reads TGTGCCAGCAGCGGGACAGGGTTTGATGAGCAGTTCTTC.